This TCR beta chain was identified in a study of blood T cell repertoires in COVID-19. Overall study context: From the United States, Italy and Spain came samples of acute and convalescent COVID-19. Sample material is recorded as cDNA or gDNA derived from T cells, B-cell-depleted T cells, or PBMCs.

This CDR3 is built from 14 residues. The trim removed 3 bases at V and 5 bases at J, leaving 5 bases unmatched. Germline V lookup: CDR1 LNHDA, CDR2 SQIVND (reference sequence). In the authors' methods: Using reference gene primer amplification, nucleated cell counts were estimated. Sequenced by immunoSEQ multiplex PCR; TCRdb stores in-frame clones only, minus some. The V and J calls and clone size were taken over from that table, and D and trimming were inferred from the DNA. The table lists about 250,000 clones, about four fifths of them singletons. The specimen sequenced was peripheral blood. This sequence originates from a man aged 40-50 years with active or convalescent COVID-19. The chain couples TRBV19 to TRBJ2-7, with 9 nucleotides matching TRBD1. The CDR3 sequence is CASSIAGQGDEQYF. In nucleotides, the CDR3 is TGTGCCAGTAGTATTGCGGGACAGGGAGACGAGCAGTACTTC.